These 24 T cell receptor beta chains came from one sample sequenced in a study of T cells in Graves' hyperthyroidism and ophthalmopathy. Amplification targeted TCR beta CDR3 regions from RNA transcripts. HTBI primers were used for first-round RT-PCR of the TCR CDR3. TCRdb reprocessed the multiplex PCR reads with MiXCR, giving one entry per CDR3 protein. The sample carries roughly 710,000 distinct CDR3 sequences, approximately 40% recorded once. The sequencing input was blood. These receptors all come from a woman in her 40s with Graves' hyperthyroidism.

A few counts support this clonotype. This chain links TRBV19 with TRBJ1-4; D gene unclear. The germline gives CDR1 LNHDA, CDR2 SQIVND (reference sequence). V shed 3 bases and J shed 1 base, with 9 bases lying between them. CDR3 length: 15 residues. CDR3 sequence: CASSIQRQTNEKLFF. CDR3 coding DNA: TGTGCCAGTAGTATCCAGCGCCAAACTAATGAAAAACTGTTTTTT.

Turning to this clonotype: Compared with germline, one end of the junction differs, possibly owing to a read error. This chain links TRBV7-7 with TRBJ1-2; D remains ambiguous. CDR1 is SSHAT, CDR2 FNYEAQ, per germline (reference sequence). The length of the CDR3 is 13 residues. The CDR3 loop is CASSPSWGEGYTF. CDR3 sequence (DNA): TGTGCTAGCAGCCCTAGTTGGGGTGAGGGCTACACCTTC.

This clonotype has just a few counts. The chain links TRBV5-1 to TRBJ2-7; D is perhaps TRBD2 (6 bases). The CDR3 extends over 16 amino acids. CDR1 SGHRS and CDR2 YFSETQ come from the germline V gene. The V end lost 4 bases, the J end lost 5 bases, and 22 bases lay between the germline ends. The CDR3 region has the DNA TGCGCCAGCAGCCAAGATCCGGGTATAGGGACTCACGAGCAGTACTTC. Translated, it gives CASSQDPGIGTHEQYF. The full variable domain, its missing parts supplied by reference TRBV5-1 and TRBJ2-7, is KAGVTQTPRYLIKTRGQQVTLSCSPISGHRSVSWYQQTPGQGLQFLFEYFSETQRNKGNFPGRFSGRQFSNSRSEMNVSTLELGDSALYLCASSQDPGIGTHEQYFGPGTRLTVT.

The rearrangement uses TRBV20-1 and TRBJ1-2; D not resolved. Per germline, CDR1 DFQATT and CDR2 SNEGSKA (reference sequence). The CDR3 contains 13 residues. Trimming cost V 0 bases and J 9 bases, with 14 bases left between them. CDR3 nucleotides: TGCAGTGCTAGAGACCCCCTGAGGGATCGCTACACCTTC. Translating gives CSARDPLRDRYTF.

The chain has TRBV14 and TRBJ2-7; 11 bases agree with TRBD2. CDR1 and CDR2 from the germline V gene are SGHDN and FVKESK. V was clipped by 7 bases and J by 4 bases; unmatched bases: 9. The CDR3 loop spans 15 amino acids. The chain's CDR3 is CASTWGSSGRYEQYF. The CDR3 region has the DNA TGTGCCAGCACTTGGGGGTCTAGCGGGAGGTACGAGCAGTACTTC.

Comment on this clonotype: This may come from a read error, since a much larger clone is one base off. The chain links TRBV10-3 to TRBJ1-1; D gene ambiguous. V was trimmed by 2 bases and J by 3 bases, leaving 13 bases between them. Germline CDR1 and CDR2: ENHRY and SYGVKD. This CDR3 spans 15 amino acids. For the CDR3, the DNA is TGTGCCATCAGTGAGAACCCGGGGAGGGACACTGAAGCTTTCTTT. Residues: CAISENPGRDTEAFF.

The chain links TRBV6-5 to TRBJ2-2; D call uncertain. Germline lookup yields CDR1 MNHEY and CDR2 SVGAGI. V was trimmed by 5 bases and J by 10 bases, leaving 11 bases between them. The CDR3 is 12 amino acids. The CDR3, as DNA: TGTGCCAGCAGTATAAGTAAAGCGGAGCTGTTTTTT. This gives the protein CASSISKAELFF.

This clonotype turned up a few times. V usage is TRBV29-1 and J usage is TRBJ1-2, with D tentatively TRBD1 (5 bases). The CDR3 loop spans 11 amino acids. Trimming took off 6 bases at V and 5 bases at J, with 10 bases between the two ends. Germline V gives CDR1 SQVTM, CDR2 ANQGSEA. CDR3 in amino acids: CSVGTLYGYTF. The CDR3 DNA reads TGCAGCGTCGGGACCCTTTATGGCTACACCTTC.

V usage is TRBV6-5 and J usage is TRBJ2-5; TRBD1 might be the D (6 bases). The V end lost 6 bases, the J end lost 5 bases, and 19 bases lay between the germline ends. The CDR3 totals 15 residues. CDR1 is MNHEY and CDR2 is SVGAGI in the germline V gene. CDR3 nucleotide sequence: TGTGCCAGCAGCGTACAGGGTGACCAGGGGGAGACCCAGTACTTC. It codes for CASSVQGDQGETQYF.

V and J are TRBV13 and TRBJ2-2; TRBD1 matches at 7 bases. The germline V gene encodes CDR1 PRHDT and CDR2 FYEKMQ (reference sequence). The CDR3 is 12 amino acids. V shed 7 bases, J shed 6 bases, and the junction held 2 bases outside the gene matches. CDR3 in DNA: TGTGCCAGCATCACAGGGGCCGGGGAGCTGTTTTTT. Translated, it gives CASITGAGELFF. The whole variable domain, remainder taken from reference TRBV13 and TRBJ2-2, is AAGVIQSPRHLIKEKRETATLKCYPIPRHDTVYWYQQGPGQDPQFLISFYEKMQSDKGSIPDRFSAQQFSDYHSELNMSSLELGDSALYFCASITGAGELFFGEGSRLTVL.

The sample holds one count of this clonotype. V and J are TRBV29-1 and TRBJ2-1, with 7 bases lining up with TRBD1. Unmatched junction bases numbered 6, after V lost 2 bases and J lost 2 bases. The length of the CDR3 is 15 residues. Looked up from germline, CDR1 is SQVTM and CDR2 is ANQGSEA. Written as DNA, the CDR3 is TGCAGCGTTGAAACCGGGACAGAAGCCTACAATGAGCAGTTCTTC. Protein: CSVETGTEAYNEQFF.

In its sample, this clonotype was seen many times. The rearrangement joins TRBV19 to TRBJ1-1; D might be TRBD1 (6 bases). V lost 7 bases and J 10 bases, leaving 22 bases between the germline ends. Germline V CDR1 and CDR2: LNHDA, SQIVND (reference sequence). The CDR3 length is 14 residues. The CDR3 DNA sequence: TGTGCCAGTACCCCAGGGGACTCACGCAAGGGAGCTTTCTTT. Translation: CASTPGDSRKGAFF.

This clonotype was counted between two and nine times. The chain has TRBV6-5 and TRBJ1-2; D is undetermined. The CDR3 spans 14 residues. Trimming cost V 4 bases and J 3 bases, with 12 bases left between them. Per the germline V gene, CDR1 is MNHEY and CDR2 is SVGAGI. The CDR3 DNA follows: TGTGCCAGCAGTTCTCGGGGATCCGACTATGGCTACACCTTC. It translates to CASSSRGSDYGYTF.

The chain couples TRBV2 to TRBJ2-2; D unresolved. The CDR3 contains 13 residues. Germline V CDR1 and CDR2: SNHLY, FYNNEI. V lost 7 bases and J lost 1, with 7 bases in between. CDR3 coding DNA: TGTGCCAGCATGAACCTGAACACCGGGGAGCTGTTTTTT. It specifies CASMNLNTGELFF.

This clonotype was observed a handful of times. The chain joins TRBV6-2 or TRBV6-3 to TRBJ1-1; 7 bases match TRBD1. V lost 7 bases, J lost 1 base, and 9 bases stayed unmatched. The CDR3 sequence is 15 residues long. Germline V lookup: CDR1 MNHEY, CDR2 SVGEGT. The CDR3 DNA sequence: TGTGCCAGCACCAAAACCGGGACAGAGAACACTGAAGCTTTCTTT. Amino acid sequence: CASTKTGTENTEAFF.

A single count supports this clonotype. This could be a read error, since a much larger clone is one nucleotide away. The chain combines TRBV19 with TRBJ1-5; D possibly corresponds to TRBD1 (5 bases). This CDR3 is built from 13 residues. Deletions cut 8 bases from V and 5 bases from J, with 13 bases between. Germline lookup yields CDR1 LNHDA and CDR2 SQIVND (reference sequence). CDR3 in DNA: TGTGCCAGTGGCGGAGGGGCATATCAGCCCCAGCATTTT. This translates into CASGGGAYQPQHF.

This chain joins TRBV10-3 and TRBJ2-7, with no clear D. The CDR3 length is 13 residues. V lost 10 bases, J lost 6 bases, and 19 bases lay in between. The germline V gene has CDR1 ENHRY and CDR2 SYGVKD. CDR3 sequence: CASRNQQTAEQYF. The CDR3 nucleotides read TGTGCCAGCAGGAATCAACAGACTGCCGAGCAGTACTTC.

This clonotype was seen a handful of times. The chain carries TRBV10-3 and TRBJ1-3; 7 bases map to TRBD1. V gave up 6 bases and J gave up 1 base; unmatched junction bases: 3. CDR1 is ENHRY, CDR2 SYGVKD, per germline. The CDR3 sequence is 14 residues long. The CDR3 region has the DNA TGTGCCATCAGAAAACAGGGGTCTGGAAACACCATATATTTT. Translated, it gives CAIRKQGSGNTIYF.

The chain combines TRBV9 with TRBJ1-3; D call uncertain. The germline CDR1 and CDR2 sequences are SGDLS and YYNGEE. CDR3 length: 17 amino acids. V lost 3 bases to trimming and J lost 0 bases, with 16 bases between them. CDR3: CASSAREAAFSGNTIYF. The CDR3 DNA follows: TGTGCCAGCAGCGCCCGGGAAGCCGCTTTCTCTGGAAACACCATATATTTT.

The V call is TRBV27, the J call TRBJ1-1; TRBD1 is a possible D gene (5 bases). CDR1 is MNHEY, CDR2 SMNVEV, per germline (reference sequence). Trimming cost V 4 bases and J 6 bases, with 6 bases left between them. The CDR3 length is 11 residues. The CDR3 region is CASSWGSEAFF. The CDR3 DNA is TGTGCCAGCAGTTGGGGCTCTGAAGCTTTCTTT.

This clonotype was counted many times. The gene calls are TRBV20-1 and TRBJ2-5; TRBD2 might be the D (6 bases). The V end was cut by 0 bases, the J end by 3 bases, with 11 bases between. Germline V CDR1 and CDR2: DFQATT, SNEGSKA (reference sequence). This CDR3 comprises 14 residues. The CDR3 DNA reads as TGCAGTGCTAGAGATTGGGGGGAAGAAGAGACCCAGTACTTC. Protein sequence: CSARDWGEEETQYF.

This clonotype was seen ten or more times. The chain is built from TRBV7-2 and TRBJ2-5; no reliable D call. Per germline, CDR1 SGHTA and CDR2 FQGNSA. CDR3 length: 15 amino acids. Trimming removed 5 bases from V and 2 bases from J, with 15 bases in between. The DNA of the CDR3 is TGTGCCAGCAGCCCGAGATACCCCCAACAAGAGACCCAGTACTTC. Translation gives CASSPRYPQQETQYF. The full variable domain, its missing parts supplied by reference TRBV7-2 and TRBJ2-5, is GAGVSQSPSNKVTEKGKDVELRCDPISGHTALYWYRQSLGQGLEFLIYFQGNSAPDKSGLPSDRFSAERTGGSVSTLTIQRTQQEDSAVYLCASSPRYPQQETQYFGPGTRLLVL.

This clonotype was recorded only once. Given a much more abundant clone one base away, this may be a read error. As DNA, the CDR3 is TGCAGTGCTCGGGGACAGGGGGCGAATCGGCCCCAGCATTTT. Its translation: CSARGQGANRPQHF. The chain uses TRBV20-1 and TRBJ1-5; the match to TRBD1 covers 12 bases. The CDR3 consists of 14 residues. Looked up from germline, CDR1 is DFQATT and CDR2 is SNEGSKA (reference sequence).

The chain recombines TRBV20-1 with TRBJ2-5; 9 nucleotides match TRBD1. The CDR3 has 14 amino acids. CDR1 and CDR2 (germline): DFQATT, SNEGSKA (reference sequence). Trimming at V came to 6 bases and at J to 1 base, leaving 6 bases not matched to a gene. For the CDR3, the DNA is TGCAGTGCAACCGGGACAGGGATCCAAGAGACCCAGTACTTC. Translated, it gives CSATGTGIQETQYF.